This passage covers 5 T cell receptor beta chains from one sample sequenced in a study of cytomegalovirus exposure and HLA in healthy donors. Assay: immunoSEQ multiplex PCR; the TCRdb copy retains only in-frame clones and omits some. The sample includes more than 90,000 clones, approximately 90% seen only once; the top ten take about 4.3%. The material sequenced was PBMCs. Source of these receptors: a man between 18 and 35 years old in good health and CMV-seropositive.

The rearrangement uses TRBV19 and TRBJ2-7; 9 nucleotides agree with TRBD1. This CDR3 has 15 residues. Germline CDR1 LNHDA, CDR2 SQIVND (reference sequence). J gave up 1 base and V 4 bases, and 5 bases lay outside the gene matches. CDR3 amino acids: CASSTGQGRSYEQYF. In DNA form, the CDR3 reads TGTGCCAGTAGTACAGGACAGGGGCGTTCCTACGAGCAGTACTTC.

In this sample, this clone turned up a few times. This sequence joins TRBV18 and TRBJ1-1; D gene uncertain. Germline lookup yields CDR1 KGHSH and CDR2 LQKENI. V gave up 3 bases and J gave up 1 base, with 9 bases separating them. The CDR3 is made up of 14 amino acids. The CDR3 bases are TGTGCCAGCTCACCCACCCCAGGGAACACTGAAGCTTTCTTT. It encodes CASSPTPGNTEAFF.

This chain links TRBV13 with TRBJ2-3, with D possibly matching TRBD1 (6 bases). The CDR3 covers 17 residues. Germline loops: CDR1 PRHDT, CDR2 FYEKMQ (reference sequence). V was cut by 3 bases and J by 3 bases, with 19 bases left in between. The CDR3 loop is CASSFSGAGSRTDTQYF. The CDR3 bases are TGTGCCAGCAGCTTCTCAGGGGCTGGAAGTAGGACAGATACGCAGTATTTT.

This clone has just a few counts. The rearrangement uses TRBV27 and TRBJ1-5, with D perhaps TRBD1 (5 bases). Trimming pared 5 bases from V and 2 bases from J, leaving 16 bases between. The germline V gene has CDR1 MNHEY and CDR2 SMNVEV (reference sequence). The CDR3 contains 16 residues. The CDR3 DNA reads TGTGCCAGCAGTGCAGGGAGGGCGATAGGCAATCAGCCCCAGCATTTT. Its translation: CASSAGRAIGNQPQHF.

The V gene is TRBV7-6, the J gene TRBJ2-1; 7 bases agree with TRBD1. The V and J ends lost 3 bases and 7 bases, in that order; junction bases with no gene match: 12. In germline, CDR1 is SGHVS, CDR2 FNYEAQ. This CDR3 is 16 amino acids long. The CDR3: CASSFSRQGPGNEQFF. For the CDR3, the DNA is TGTGCCAGCAGCTTCTCTAGACAGGGTCCGGGTAATGAGCAGTTCTTC.